This is a list of T cell receptor beta chains from one sample in a study of blood T cell repertoires in COVID-19. The table came from immunoSEQ multiplex PCR; TCRdb's copy has only in-frame clones and leaves some out. The sample includes over 85,000 clones, around nine tenths seen only once; the top ten take 4.5% to 6%. Sequenced sample: peripheral blood. These receptor sequences come from a woman of 80 years or more with acute or convalescent COVID-19. Both conserved end residues are part of each CDR3. A D gene is named only where the DNA matches it firmly. Size is stated for part of the rows, as once, few or many counts, or as a class when the clone is expanded.

cdr3_aa: CSGLQGSGNTIYF
cdr3_nt: TGCAGCGGCCTACAGGGGTCCGGAAACACCATATATTTT
j_call: TRBJ1-3
v_call: TRBV29-1
d_call: TRBD1
clone_size: .

cdr3_aa: CASSVEGWSGSYEQYF
cdr3_nt: TGTGCCAGCAGCGTAGAGGGTTGGAGCGGGAGCTACGAGCAGTACTTC
j_call: TRBJ2-7
v_call: TRBV9
d_call: TRBD2
clone_size: .

cdr3_aa: CASHEGRDNEQFF
cdr3_nt: TGTGCCAGCCACGAGGGAAGGGACAATGAGCAGTTCTTC
j_call: TRBJ2-1
v_call: TRBV18
d_call: .
clone_size: .

cdr3_aa: CASSQESSSTDTQYF
cdr3_nt: TGTGCCAGCAGCCAAGAGTCTAGCAGCACAGATACGCAGTATTTT
j_call: TRBJ2-3
v_call: TRBV4-2
d_call: .
clone_size: .

cdr3_aa: CASSSGSGGARYNEQFF
cdr3_nt: TGTGCCAGCAGCTCCGGTAGCGGGGGGGCCAGGTATAATGAGCAGTTCTTC
j_call: TRBJ2-1
v_call: TRBV5-5
d_call: TRBD2
clone_size: .

cdr3_aa: CASSLAGQPQHF
cdr3_nt: TGTGCCAGCAGCCTTGCGGGCCAGCCCCAGCATTTT
j_call: TRBJ1-5
v_call: TRBV3-1/TRBV3-2
d_call: .
clone_size: once

cdr3_aa: CASRARGGHYEQYF
cdr3_nt: TGTGCCAGCAGGGCTCGAGGCGGGCACTACGAGCAGTACTTC
j_call: TRBJ2-7
v_call: TRBV7-2
d_call: .
clone_size: .

cdr3_aa: CASSPRPGQGPPMDYGYTF
cdr3_nt: TGTGCCAGCAGCCCAAGGCCGGGACAGGGGCCACCCATGGACTATGGCTACACCTTC
j_call: TRBJ1-2
v_call: TRBV11-2
d_call: TRBD1
clone_size: .

cdr3_aa: CASSSSGGAGETQYF
cdr3_nt: TGTGCCAGCAGCTCCTCGGGGGGCGCGGGAGAGACCCAGTACTTC
j_call: TRBJ2-5
v_call: TRBV7-2
d_call: .
clone_size: .

cdr3_aa: CASNLAGDTQYF
cdr3_nt: TGTGCCAGCAATCTAGCAGGAGATACGCAGTATTTT
j_call: TRBJ2-3
v_call: TRBV7-9
d_call: .
clone_size: .

cdr3_aa: CASRTRKGTSGSYEQYF
cdr3_nt: TGCGCCAGCCGAACCAGGAAGGGGACTAGCGGCTCCTACGAGCAGTACTTC
j_call: TRBJ2-7
v_call: TRBV10-2
d_call: TRBD2
clone_size: .

cdr3_aa: CASSSGGITDRGYGYTF
cdr3_nt: TGTGCCAGCAGCTCCGGGGGAATTACAGACAGGGGCTATGGCTACACCTTC
j_call: TRBJ1-2
v_call: TRBV5-4
d_call: TRBD1
clone_size: .

cdr3_aa: CASGQEGTGRETQYF
cdr3_nt: TGTGCCAGCGGCCAAGAAGGGACAGGGCGTGAGACCCAGTACTTC
j_call: TRBJ2-5
v_call: TRBV3-1/TRBV3-2
d_call: TRBD1
clone_size: .

cdr3_aa: CASSPGYEQYF
cdr3_nt: TGTGCCAGCAGTCCGGGCTACGAGCAGTACTTC
j_call: TRBJ2-7
v_call: TRBV25-1
d_call: .
clone_size: .

cdr3_aa: CASSIRGGGRTYNEQFF
cdr3_nt: TGTGCCAGTAGTATAAGAGGTGGCGGGAGAACCTACAATGAGCAGTTCTTC
j_call: TRBJ2-1
v_call: TRBV19
d_call: TRBD2
clone_size: .

cdr3_aa: CAWGSPGEQYF
cdr3_nt: TGTGCCTGGGGTAGTCCCGGCGAGCAGTACTTC
j_call: TRBJ2-7
v_call: TRBV30
d_call: .
clone_size: few

cdr3_aa: CASSQDQGVGNTIYF
cdr3_nt: TGTGCCAGCAGCCAAGACCAGGGGGTTGGAAACACCATATATTTT
j_call: TRBJ1-3
v_call: TRBV3-1/TRBV3-2
d_call: TRBD1
clone_size: once

cdr3_aa: CASELTGINQPQHF
cdr3_nt: TGTGCCAGTGAACTTACAGGGATCAATCAGCCCCAGCATTTT
j_call: TRBJ1-5
v_call: TRBV19
d_call: .
clone_size: .

cdr3_aa: CASSTGTGHTGELFF
cdr3_nt: TGTGCCAGCAGCACGGGGACAGGCCACACCGGGGAGCTGTTTTTT
j_call: TRBJ2-2
v_call: TRBV6-5
d_call: TRBD1
clone_size: .

cdr3_aa: CATSRGNPGETQYF
cdr3_nt: TGTGCCACCAGTCGCGGGAACCCAGGGGAGACCCAGTACTTC
j_call: TRBJ2-5
v_call: TRBV19
d_call: .
clone_size: .

cdr3_aa: CASSPPGQGQKAFF
cdr3_nt: TGTGCCAGCAGTCCACCGGGACAGGGGCAGAAAGCTTTCTTT
j_call: TRBJ1-1
v_call: TRBV6-5
d_call: TRBD1
clone_size: .

cdr3_aa: CAYAGDRGNYGYTF
cdr3_nt: TGTGCCTACGCGGGGGACAGGGGTAATTATGGCTACACCTTC
j_call: TRBJ1-2
v_call: TRBV30
d_call: TRBD1
clone_size: .

cdr3_aa: CASSPLGPSNEQFF
cdr3_nt: TGTGCCAGCAGCCCTTTGGGGCCTTCTAATGAGCAGTTCTTC
j_call: TRBJ2-1
v_call: TRBV7-9
d_call: .
clone_size: .

cdr3_aa: CASSYSRGQGNYGYTF
cdr3_nt: TGTGCCAGCAGTTACTCTCGTGGACAGGGAAACTATGGCTACACCTTC
j_call: TRBJ1-2
v_call: TRBV6-5
d_call: TRBD1
clone_size: .

cdr3_aa: CASSLLTPYGYTF
cdr3_nt: TGTGCCAGCAGTTTATTGACACCTTATGGCTACACCTTC
j_call: TRBJ1-2
v_call: TRBV28
d_call: .
clone_size: .

cdr3_aa: CASSPSGRVGYEQYF
cdr3_nt: TGTGCCAGTAGTCCTAGCGGGAGAGTTGGTTACGAGCAGTACTTC
j_call: TRBJ2-7
v_call: TRBV19
d_call: TRBD2
clone_size: .

cdr3_aa: CASSVLAALIETQYF
cdr3_nt: TGTGCCAGCAGTGTACTAGCTGCTCTTATCGAGACCCAGTACTTC
j_call: TRBJ2-5
v_call: TRBV2
d_call: .
clone_size: .

cdr3_aa: CASSQGSGNYGYTF
cdr3_nt: TGCGCCAGCAGCCAAGGGAGCGGTAACTATGGCTACACCTTC
j_call: TRBJ1-2
v_call: TRBV4-1
d_call: .
clone_size: .

cdr3_aa: CASSYSAGGTEAKNIQYF
cdr3_nt: TGTGCCAGCAGTTACTCTGCGGGGGGTACGGAGGCCAAAAACATTCAGTACTTC
j_call: TRBJ2-4
v_call: TRBV6-2/TRBV6-3
d_call: TRBD2
clone_size: .

cdr3_aa: CASSFSGTSGSPGYEQYF
cdr3_nt: TGTGCCAGCAGCTTCTCCGGGACTAGCGGGAGCCCCGGGTACGAGCAGTACTTC
j_call: TRBJ2-7
v_call: TRBV7-9
d_call: TRBD2
clone_size: .

cdr3_aa: CASSPPSSGGYNEQFF
cdr3_nt: TGTGCCAGCTCACCTCCTTCTAGCGGGGGCTACAATGAGCAGTTCTTC
j_call: TRBJ2-1
v_call: TRBV18
d_call: TRBD2
clone_size: .

cdr3_aa: CASSEEGGGETQYF
cdr3_nt: TGTGCCAGCAGTGAGGAGGGGGGGGGAGAGACCCAGTACTTC
j_call: TRBJ2-5
v_call: TRBV2
d_call: .
clone_size: .

cdr3_aa: CASSLASGSRDTQYF
cdr3_nt: TGTGCCAGCAGCTTAGCGAGCGGGAGTCGAGATACGCAGTATTTT
j_call: TRBJ2-3
v_call: TRBV7-2
d_call: TRBD2
clone_size: .

cdr3_aa: CAWKIQGAPGELFF
cdr3_nt: TGTGCCTGGAAGATTCAGGGGGCGCCCGGGGAGCTGTTTTTT
j_call: TRBJ2-2
v_call: TRBV30
d_call: TRBD1
clone_size: .

cdr3_aa: CASSLVTGGQETQYF
cdr3_nt: TGTGCCAGCAGCTTAGTCACAGGGGGCCAAGAGACCCAGTACTTC
j_call: TRBJ2-5
v_call: TRBV7-8
d_call: TRBD1
clone_size: .

cdr3_aa: CAWKVGLNTEAFF
cdr3_nt: TGTGCCTGGAAGGTTGGGCTGAACACTGAAGCTTTCTTT
j_call: TRBJ1-1
v_call: TRBV30
d_call: .
clone_size: .

cdr3_aa: CASSGMWENQPQHF
cdr3_nt: TGTGCCAGCAGTGGAATGTGGGAGAATCAGCCCCAGCATTTT
j_call: TRBJ1-5
v_call: TRBV2
d_call: .
clone_size: .

cdr3_aa: CASSNGGNNQPQHF
cdr3_nt: TGTGCCAGCAGTAACGGGGGGAACAATCAGCCCCAGCATTTT
j_call: TRBJ1-5
v_call: TRBV6-2/TRBV6-3
d_call: .
clone_size: .

cdr3_aa: CAWTRGLGNTIYF
cdr3_nt: TGTGCCTGGACTCGAGGCCTTGGAAACACCATATATTTT
j_call: TRBJ1-3
v_call: TRBV30
d_call: .
clone_size: .

cdr3_aa: CASSLRTGRGTDTQYF
cdr3_nt: TGTGCCAGCAGCCTCCGGACAGGGAGAGGCACAGATACGCAGTATTTT
j_call: TRBJ2-3
v_call: TRBV11-2
d_call: TRBD1
clone_size: .

cdr3_aa: CASSNPAAGGSEQYF
cdr3_nt: TGTGCCAGTAGTAACCCGGCAGCGGGAGGTAGCGAGCAGTACTTC
j_call: TRBJ2-7
v_call: TRBV19
d_call: TRBD2
clone_size: .

cdr3_aa: CASSQGTSGFGGQFF
cdr3_nt: TGTGCCAGCAGTCAAGGGACTAGCGGGTTCGGAGGTCAGTTCTTC
j_call: TRBJ2-1
v_call: TRBV6-2/TRBV6-3
d_call: TRBD2
clone_size: .

cdr3_aa: CASRQGEEKLFF
cdr3_nt: TGTGCCAGCAGGCAGGGGGAAGAAAAACTGTTTTTT
j_call: TRBJ1-4
v_call: TRBV2
d_call: TRBD1
clone_size: .

cdr3_aa: CASSLSGSETQYF
cdr3_nt: TGTGCCAGCAGTTTATCGGGGAGTGAGACCCAGTACTTC
j_call: TRBJ2-5
v_call: TRBV12-3/TRBV12-4
d_call: .
clone_size: .